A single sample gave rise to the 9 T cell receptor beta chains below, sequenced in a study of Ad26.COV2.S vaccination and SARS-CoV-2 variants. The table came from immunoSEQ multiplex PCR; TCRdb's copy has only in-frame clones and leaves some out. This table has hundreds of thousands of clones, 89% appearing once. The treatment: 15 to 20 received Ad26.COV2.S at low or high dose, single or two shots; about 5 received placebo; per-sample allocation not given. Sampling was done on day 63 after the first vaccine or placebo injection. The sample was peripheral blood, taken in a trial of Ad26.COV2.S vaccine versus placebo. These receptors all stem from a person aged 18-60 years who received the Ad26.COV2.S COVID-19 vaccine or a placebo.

CDR3 residues: CASRGEGAEAFF. The DNA of the CDR3 is TGTGCCAGCAGGGGAGAGGGAGCTGAAGCTTTCTTT. The chain employs TRBV6-5 and TRBJ1-1; D uncertain. V was trimmed by 6 bases and J by 6 bases, leaving 11 bases between them. Germline values: CDR1 MNHEY, CDR2 SVGAGI. This CDR3 has 12 amino acids.

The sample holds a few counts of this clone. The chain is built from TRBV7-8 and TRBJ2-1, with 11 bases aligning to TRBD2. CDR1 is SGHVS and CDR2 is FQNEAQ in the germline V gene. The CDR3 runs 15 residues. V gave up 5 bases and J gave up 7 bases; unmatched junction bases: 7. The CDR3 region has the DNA TGTGCCAGCAGCCTACTAGCGGGAGAACGGAATGAGCAGTTCTTC. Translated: CASSLLAGERNEQFF.

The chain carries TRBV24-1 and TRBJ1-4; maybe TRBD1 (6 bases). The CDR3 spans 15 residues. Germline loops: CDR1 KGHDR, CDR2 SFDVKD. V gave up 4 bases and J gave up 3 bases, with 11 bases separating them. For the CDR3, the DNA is TGTGCCACCAGTGACCCAACAGGGTCTAATGAAAAACTGTTTTTT. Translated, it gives CATSDPTGSNEKLFF.

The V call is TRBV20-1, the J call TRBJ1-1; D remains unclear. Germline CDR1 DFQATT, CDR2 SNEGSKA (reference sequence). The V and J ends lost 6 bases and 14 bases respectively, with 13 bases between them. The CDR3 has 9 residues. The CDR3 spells CSAQRNSFF. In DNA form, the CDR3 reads TGCAGTGCCCAGAGAAACAGCTTCTTT.

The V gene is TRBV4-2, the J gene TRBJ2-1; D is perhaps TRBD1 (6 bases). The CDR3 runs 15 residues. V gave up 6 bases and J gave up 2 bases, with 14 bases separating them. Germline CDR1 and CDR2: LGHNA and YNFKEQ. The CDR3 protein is CASSLGQGPYNEQFF. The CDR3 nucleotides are TGTGCCAGCAGTCTCGGGCAGGGGCCCTACAATGAGCAGTTCTTC.

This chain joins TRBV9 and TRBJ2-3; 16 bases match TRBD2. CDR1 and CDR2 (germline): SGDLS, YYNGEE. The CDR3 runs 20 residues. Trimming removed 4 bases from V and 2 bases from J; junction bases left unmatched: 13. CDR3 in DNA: TGTGCCAGCAGCCTTACCCCCGGGACTAGCGGGGGGGTGATCACAGATACGCAGTATTTT. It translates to CASSLTPGTSGGVITDTQYF.

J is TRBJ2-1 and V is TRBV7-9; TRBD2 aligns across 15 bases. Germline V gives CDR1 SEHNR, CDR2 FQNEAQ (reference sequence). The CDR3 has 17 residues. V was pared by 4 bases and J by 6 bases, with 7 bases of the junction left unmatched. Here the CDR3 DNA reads TGTGCCAGCAGCTCGGGACTAGCGGGGGGCCCTCTCAATGAGCAGTTCTTC. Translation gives CASSSGLAGGPLNEQFF.

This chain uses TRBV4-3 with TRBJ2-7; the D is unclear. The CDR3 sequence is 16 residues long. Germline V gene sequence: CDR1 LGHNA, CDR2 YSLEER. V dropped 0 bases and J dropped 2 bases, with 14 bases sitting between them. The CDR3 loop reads CASSQDVEAYPYEQYF. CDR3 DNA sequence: TGCGCCAGCAGCCAAGATGTTGAGGCGTATCCCTACGAGCAGTACTTC.

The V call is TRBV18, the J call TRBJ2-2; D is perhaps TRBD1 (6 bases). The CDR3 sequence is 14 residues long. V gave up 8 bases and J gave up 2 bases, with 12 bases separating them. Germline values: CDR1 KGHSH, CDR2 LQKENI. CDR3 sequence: CASGGQINTGELFF. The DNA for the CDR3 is TGTGCCAGCGGAGGACAGATAAACACCGGGGAGCTGTTTTTT.